These 9 T cell receptor beta chains share one sample of origin, sequenced in a study of T cell changes during pregnancy in multiple sclerosis. Some clones are missing from TCRdb's copy, which holds only in-frame ones; the method was immunoSEQ multiplex PCR. The table has tens of thousands of clones, 91% seen once; the top ten hold approximately 5%. Sequenced material: CD8+ T cells from peripheral blood mononuclear cells, taken before pregnancy. All receptors come from a female donor with multiple sclerosis, enrolled in a pregnancy study.

This sequence joins TRBV7-6 and TRBJ2-7; the match to TRBD1 covers 7 bases. The CDR3 covers 13 residues. In germline, CDR1 is SGHVS, CDR2 FNYEAQ. With V trimmed by 4 bases and J by 3 bases, 3 bases remained unmatched. CDR3 DNA: TGTGCCAGCAGCTCAGGACAGGTCTACGAGCAGTACTTC. Translated, it gives CASSSGQVYEQYF. The complete variable domain, with remaining parts taken from reference TRBV7-6 and TRBJ2-7, reads GAGVSQSPRYKVTKRGQDVALRCDPISGHVSLYWYRQALGQGPEFLTYFNYEAQQDKSGLPNDRFSAERPEGSISTLTIQRTEQRDSAMYRCASSSGQVYEQYFGPGTRLTVT.

The chain couples TRBV6-5 to TRBJ1-2; 11 nucleotides match TRBD1. This CDR3 contains 15 residues. The J segment lost 2 bases and the V segment lost 7 bases, leaving 6 bases of the junction unmatched. Germline V gene sequence: CDR1 MNHEY, CDR2 SVGAGI. The CDR3 bases are TGTGCCAGCAAGATAGGACAGGGGGCGAACTATGGCTACACCTTC. Amino acid sequence: CASKIGQGANYGYTF.

The chain joins TRBV4-1 to TRBJ2-5, with D possibly being TRBD2 (7 bases). Trimming stripped 1 base from V and 8 bases from J, with 11 bases between. The CDR3 spans 13 residues. Germline assignment: CDR1 MGHRA and CDR2 YSYEKL. The chain's CDR3 is CASSQVGGTTQYF. DNA for the CDR3: TGCGCCAGCAGCCAAGTGGGGGGGACAACCCAGTACTTC.

V gene TRBV7-2 combines with J gene TRBJ1-2; a weak D match, TRBD1 (6 bases). This CDR3 contains 17 residues. With 5 bases removed from V and 4 bases from J, the gap between germline ends came to 23 bases. Germline V gene data show CDR1 as SGHTA and CDR2 as FQGNSA. CDR3 loop: CASSQHADRLITYGYTF. The CDR3 DNA reads as TGTGCCAGCAGCCAACATGCTGACAGGCTGATTACCTATGGCTACACCTTC.

The chain couples TRBV15 to TRBJ2-5; 7 nucleotides agree with TRBD1. This CDR3 is 16 amino acids long. The germline V gene has CDR1 LNHNV and CDR2 YYDKDF (reference sequence). V shed 8 bases and J 1 base; nucleotides not matched to a gene: 13. This CDR3 is CATHDQGTAIQETQYF. CDR3 DNA: TGTGCCACCCACGATCAAGGGACAGCAATCCAAGAGACCCAGTACTTC.

As DNA, the CDR3 is TGTGCCAGCAGCTCAACGGACGCTAGCGGGGGCTCCTACGAGCAGTACTTC. Translated, it gives CASSSTDASGGSYEQYF. The chain couples TRBV7-9 to TRBJ2-7; TRBD2 agrees at 10 bases. Germline CDR1 is SEHNR and CDR2 is FQNEAQ (reference sequence). V shed 4 bases and J 0 bases; nucleotides not matched to a gene: 9. The CDR3 has 17 amino acids. Combining the CDR3 with reference TRBV7-9 and TRBJ2-7 gives the whole variable domain DTGVSQNPRHKITKRGQNVTFRCDPISEHNRLYWYRQTLGQGPEFLTYFQNEAQLEKSRLLSDRFSAERPKGSFSTLEIQRTEQGDSAMYLCASSSTDASGGSYEQYFGPGTRLTVT.

CDR3 residues: CASSQTQGLWGYTF. DNA for the CDR3: TGTGCCAGCAGCCAGACTCAGGGGTTATGGGGCTACACCTTC. The gene calls are TRBV14 and TRBJ1-2; TRBD1 is a possible D gene (6 bases). Germline assignment: CDR1 SGHDN and CDR2 FVKESK. CDR3 length equals 14 residues. Trimming took off 3 bases at V and 8 bases at J, with 16 bases between the two ends.

The J gene is TRBJ1-1, the V gene TRBV9; 7 bases line up with TRBD1. This CDR3 is built from 16 residues. V shed 0 bases, J shed 0 bases, and the junction held 5 bases outside the gene matches. Germline V gives CDR1 SGDLS, CDR2 YYNGEE. CDR3 amino acids: CASSVEARGMNTEAFF. Written as DNA, the CDR3 is TGTGCCAGCAGCGTAGAGGCCAGGGGGATGAACACTGAAGCTTTCTTT.

CDR3 in DNA: TGCAGCGTTGTGGAGGGGGGGCCTGAAGCTTTCTTT. Its protein is CSVVEGGPEAFF. The rearrangement joins TRBV29-1 to TRBJ1-1; tentative D call: TRBD1 (6 bases). Between the trimmed V and J ends, which lost 4 bases and 6 bases, there was a span of 12 bases. The CDR3 loop spans 12 amino acids. CDR1 and CDR2 (germline): SQVTM, ANQGSEA.